This entry concerns a single T cell receptor beta chain. V dropped 9 bases and J dropped 7 bases, with 16 bases sitting between them. This CDR3 has 14 residues. Looked up from germline, CDR1 is LNHDA and CDR2 is SQIVND (reference sequence). In the original analysis: Cell counts per sample came from amplifying reference gene primers. Assay: immunoSEQ multiplex PCR; the TCRdb copy retains only in-frame clones and omits some. Clone size and the V and J calls come from that table; the DNA yielded D and trimming. The repertoire consists of over 110,000 clones, with 80% to 90% occurring once and the leading ten covering approximately 10%. This record belongs to a study of blood T cell repertoires in COVID-19. Individuals drawn from around 25 US areas were roughly 18 to 95 years old. Recovery meant two consecutive negative NP/OP PCR tests, professional clearance, or resolved symptoms.

The receptor comes from a man aged 55 to 70 who had recovered from COVID-19. The rearrangement joins TRBV19 to TRBJ1-6, with a possible D match to TRBD1 (5 bases). Source material: PBMCs or T cells enriched from blood (not recorded which). The CDR3 region is CASHRGGRNSPLHF. For the CDR3, the DNA is TGTGCCAGCCATCGGGGGGGGAGGAATTCACCCCTCCACTTT.